A selection of T cell receptor beta chains follows, all from one sample in a study of regulatory T cells in long-lasting Graves disease. TCRdb re-derived calls from the multiplex PCR reads in MiXCR, one entry per CDR3 protein. Here the sample spans about 240,000 distinct CDR3 sequences, 20% being singletons. The specimen comprised peripheral blood mononuclear cells (PBMCs), sampled at new diagnosis, from a patient treated with antithyroid drugs. The receptors originated from a female donor with Graves disease. CDR3s include the opening cysteine and the closing phenylalanine or tryptophan. The D gene is left open where the match is weak. For some rows the clone size is stated as once, few or many, or as a class when expanded; others skip it.

NA TRBJ1-1 many TRBV20-1 TGCAGTGCTAGAGATCTGGGGGGCCACGGCGACACTGAAGCTTTCTTT CSARDLGGHGDTEAFF
TRBD1 TRBJ2-7 many TRBV4-2 TGTGCCAGCAGCCAAGACTTGGGACAGTCCTACGAGCAGTACTTC CASSQDLGQSYEQYF
TRBD1 TRBJ2-7 many TRBV11-3 TGTGCCAGCAGCGCCCAATACAGGGGGGACACCTACGAGCAGTACTTC CASSAQYRGDTYEQYF
TRBD2 TRBJ2-1 many TRBV29-1 TGCAGCGTTGAAGGCCTAGCGGGTTGGGGCTCCTACAATGAGCAGTTCTTC CSVEGLAGWGSYNEQFF
TRBD2 TRBJ2-7 many TRBV2 TGTGCCAGCAGTGGGGGGGGTAGCGGAGGCTCCTACGAGCAGTACTTC CASSGGGSGGSYEQYF
TRBD2 TRBJ2-2 NA TRBV4-1 TGCGCCAGCAGCAATCGACTAGCGGGGGCCACCGGGGAGCTGTTTTTT CASSNRLAGATGELFF
NA TRBJ1-2 many TRBV6-1 TGTGCCAGCAGTGAGACAGTCCTCTATGGCTACACCTTC CASSETVLYGYTF
NA TRBJ1-1 many TRBV28 TGTGCCAGCAGTTTAAAGGTCAGGGGGAACACTGAAGCTTTCTTT CASSLKVRGNTEAFF
NA TRBJ1-1 many TRBV18 TGTGCCAGCTCATCCAAGAGGGTGACGTCCACTGAAGCTTTCTTT CASSSKRVTSTEAFF
NA TRBJ1-4 few TRBV4-2 TGTGCCAGCAGCCAAGCCCGAGGGGGGACTAATGAAAAACTGTTTTTT CASSQARGGTNEKLFF
TRBD1 TRBJ1-2 many TRBV3-1 TGTGCCAGCAGCCCGGGGACAGATGTTAACTATGGCTACACCTTC CASSPGTDVNYGYTF
TRBD2 TRBJ2-1 many TRBV2 TGTGCCAGCAGAAGTGGACTAGCGGGAGGCAATGAGCAGTTCTTC CASRSGLAGGNEQFF
NA TRBJ2-3 many TRBV6-5 TGTGCCAGCAGTTTCGTGGGAGCCACCGGAGATACGCAGTATTTT CASSFVGATGDTQYF
TRBD1 TRBJ2-2 many TRBV11-3 TGTGCCAGCAGCTTCACCAGGGGGCGAGGCGGGGAGCTGTTTTTT CASSFTRGRGGELFF
NA TRBJ1-1 many TRBV29-1 TGCAGCGTCCAGGGAATCCTCGGGAACACTGAAGCTTTCTTT CSVQGILGNTEAFF
TRBD1 TRBJ2-3 many TRBV12-3/TRBV12-4 TGTGCCAGCAGCCTTGGGACAGTGGGGACAGATACGCAGTATTTT CASSLGTVGTDTQYF
NA TRBJ2-5 few TRBV7-2 TGTGCCAGCAGGAGAGGAAGGCAAGAGACCCAGTACTTC CASRRGRQETQYF
NA TRBJ2-1 NA TRBV11-2 TGTGCCAGCAGCTTAATTCGGACAGCCTACAATGAGCGGTTCTTC CASSLIRTAYNERFF
NA TRBJ2-2 few TRBV14 TGTGCCAGCAGCCAAGACAGGGTCGCGGCATGGGAGCTGTTTTTT CASSQDRVAAWELFF
TRBD2 TRBJ2-1 many TRBV6-1 TGTGCCAGCAGTCGAAAGCGGGAGGGCTCCTACAATGAGCAGTTCTTC CASSRKREGSYNEQFF